These 20 T cell receptor beta chains share one sample of origin, sequenced in a study of T-cell memory formation after mild COVID-19. TCRdb used MiXCR to reprocess the 5' RACE reads, holding one entry per CDR3 protein. The table has approximately 2,300 distinct CDR3 sequences, approximately 70% seen once. What was sequenced was PBMCs or a T cell subset sorted from them (not recorded which). These receptors were taken from an adult who had mild COVID-19 (a few samples of this study predate the infection). Cell type and time point are not known.

This sequence joins TRBV29-1 and TRBJ2-3; D is possibly TRBD1 (5 bases). This CDR3 has 12 amino acids. CDR1 is SQVTM and CDR2 is ANQGSEA in the germline V gene. Trimming pared 6 bases from V and 6 bases from J, leaving 13 bases between. The CDR3 DNA is TGCAGCGTGGCCCCCCAGGGCGATACGCAGTATTTT. The encoded protein is CSVAPQGDTQYF.

The V and J genes are TRBV29-1 and TRBJ2-1, with TRBD1 as a possible D gene (5 bases). CDR1 SQVTM and CDR2 ANQGSEA come from the germline V gene. Trimming stripped 3 bases from V and 10 bases from J, with 10 bases between. This CDR3 is 11 amino acids long. CDR3 in amino acids: CSVEGRAEQFF. The CDR3 region has the DNA TGCAGCGTTGAGGGCAGGGCCGAGCAGTTCTTC.

By proportion, this clonotype is large. The gene calls are TRBV29-1 and TRBJ1-4; D is undetermined. V lost 7 bases and J lost 2, with 11 bases in between. In germline, CDR1 is SQVTM, CDR2 ANQGSEA. The length of the CDR3 is 13 residues. CDR3 DNA: TGCAGCGCTATAGGGAGGACTAATGAAAAACTGTTTTTT. Translation gives CSAIGRTNEKLFF.

This chain links TRBV4-1 with TRBJ2-3; D might be TRBD2 (6 bases). Looked up from germline, CDR1 is MGHRA and CDR2 is YSYEKL. This CDR3 contains 17 residues. The V end lost 2 bases, the J end lost 2 bases, and 17 bases lay between the germline ends. This chain's CDR3 is CASSQLPASAATDTQYF. DNA of the CDR3: TGCGCCAGCAGCCAACTGCCTGCTAGCGCTGCCACAGATACGCAGTATTTT.

By share, this clonotype ranks as large. V gene TRBV7-8 combines with J gene TRBJ1-1; unclear D gene. Trimming took off 5 bases at V and 1 base at J, with 17 bases between the two ends. The germline V gene encodes CDR1 SGHVS and CDR2 FQNEAQ. The CDR3 sequence is 16 residues long. The CDR3, as DNA: TGTGCCAGCAGCCTTCGCCTGGGTGCGGGGAACACTGAAGCTTTCTTT. This codes for CASSLRLGAGNTEAFF.

By sample share, this clonotype is medium-sized. The gene calls are TRBV5-4 and TRBJ2-1; the D is unclear. The CDR3 length is 9 residues. V was trimmed by 4 bases and J by 14 bases, leaving 7 bases between them. Looked up from germline, CDR1 is SGHNT and CDR2 is YYREEE (reference sequence). In DNA form, the CDR3 reads TGTGCCAGCAGCCGGAAGGAGTTCTTC. Its protein is CASSRKEFF.

Judged by abundance, this clonotype is large. The genes are TRBV5-1 and TRBJ2-7; TRBD2 might be the D (6 bases). The CDR3 length is 15 residues. V was trimmed by 0 bases and J by 4 bases, leaving 14 bases between them. The V gene's germline CDR1 is SGHRS and CDR2 YFSETQ. The CDR3 nucleotides are TGCGCCAGCAGCTTGGTAGGGCGGGGCGGTTACGAGCAGTACTTC. Amino acid sequence: CASSLVGRGGYEQYF.

The chain is built from TRBV6-2 or TRBV6-3 and TRBJ2-7, with 9 bases fitting TRBD1. CDR1 and CDR2 (germline): MNHEY, SVGEGT. J lost 5 bases, V lost 5 bases, and 4 bases had no gene match. The CDR3 spans 13 residues. This CDR3 reads CASSGTGYHEQYV. Here the CDR3 DNA reads TGTGCCAGCAGTGGGACAGGGTACCACGAGCAGTACGTC.

The chain has TRBV5-4 and TRBJ2-7, with 9 bases fitting TRBD2. The germline gives CDR1 SGHNT, CDR2 YYREEE (reference sequence). V lost 4 bases and J lost 5; bases outside the gene matches: 4. There are 13 residues in the CDR3. The CDR3 nucleotides are TGTGCCAGCAGCCTTAGCGGGAGCAACGAGCAGTACTTC. This encodes CASSLSGSNEQYF.

This chain uses TRBV29-1 with TRBJ2-3; tentative D call: TRBD2 (6 bases). Germline values: CDR1 SQVTM, CDR2 ANQGSEA. The CDR3 spans 14 residues. V was shortened by 4 bases and J by 3 bases, with 14 bases between the two germline ends. This chain's CDR3 is CSVGISGRTDTQYF. The CDR3 nucleotides read TGCAGCGTTGGAATTAGCGGAAGGACAGATACGCAGTATTTT.

The chain employs TRBV6-6 and TRBJ1-1; D uncertain. V lost 2 bases, J lost 4 bases, and 14 bases lay in between. Germline V gives CDR1 MNHNY, CDR2 SVGAGI (reference sequence). The CDR3 is 15 residues long. The CDR3 DNA follows: TGTGCCAGCAGTTACGGTGGCAAGGGCCTCACTGAAGCTTTCTTT. Its protein product is CASSYGGKGLTEAFF.

The chain is built from TRBV4-3 and TRBJ1-2; possibly TRBD1 for D (5 bases). V gave up 0 bases and J gave up 4 bases, with 12 bases separating them. The CDR3 extends over 15 amino acids. CDR1 and CDR2 from the germline V gene are LGHNA and YSLEER. CDR3 sequence (DNA): TGCGCCAGCAGCCAAGAATGGCAGGGCGGCTATGGCTACACCTTC. Its protein product is CASSQEWQGGYGYTF.

This clonotype has only one observation. The chain is built from TRBV5-6 and TRBJ2-7; D ambiguous. With 4 bases removed from V and 5 bases from J, the gap between germline ends came to 10 bases. The germline gives CDR1 SGHDT, CDR2 YYEEEE. There are 12 residues in the CDR3. The CDR3 is CASSPGQDEQYF. In DNA form, the CDR3 reads TGTGCCAGCAGCCCCGGTCAGGACGAGCAGTACTTC.

The J gene is TRBJ2-1, the V gene TRBV29-1, with D possibly being TRBD2 (5 bases). Trimming pared 3 bases from V and 0 bases from J, leaving 9 bases between. In germline, CDR1 is SQVTM, CDR2 ANQGSEA. This CDR3 is built from 14 residues. DNA for the CDR3: TGCAGCGTTGACGGGATCAGCTCCTACAATGAGCAGTTCTTC. Protein: CSVDGISSYNEQFF.

This sequence joins TRBV18 and TRBJ2-3; 8 positions match TRBD2. Trimming removed 0 bases from V and 1 base from J; junction bases left unmatched: 0. The length of the CDR3 is 15 residues. Germline CDR1 reads KGHSH; CDR2 reads LQKENI. CDR3 nucleotide sequence: TGTGCCAGCTCACCACCGCGGGGGGGCACAGATACGCAGTATTTT. Protein product: CASSPPRGGTDTQYF.

The chain uses TRBV5-6 and TRBJ2-3, with a possible D match to TRBD1 (6 bases). Germline V gives CDR1 SGHDT, CDR2 YYEEEE. This CDR3 region has 13 residues. Trimming pared 4 bases from V and 5 bases from J, leaving 11 bases between. CDR3 DNA sequence: TGTGCCAGCAGCGACACAGGGAGAGATACGCAGTATTTT. Its protein product is CASSDTGRDTQYF.

This clonotype was observed a handful of times. This chain uses TRBV7-6 with TRBJ2-1; D gene uncertain. Germline V gene data show CDR1 as SGHVS and CDR2 as FNYEAQ. The V end was cut by 5 bases, the J end by 8 bases, with 7 bases between. The CDR3 runs 11 residues. CDR3: CASSPGYEQFF. The CDR3 DNA is TGTGCCAGCAGCCCTGGGTATGAGCAGTTCTTC.

The V and J genes are TRBV6-1 and TRBJ2-7; tentatively, D is TRBD2 (5 bases). The CDR3 has 12 amino acids. V lost 3 bases to trimming and J lost 5 bases, with 8 bases between them. Germline V gene sequence: CDR1 MNHNS, CDR2 SASEGT. The CDR3 reads CASSDPGNEQYF. For the CDR3, the DNA is TGTGCCAGCAGTGATCCGGGGAACGAGCAGTACTTC.

The chain is built from TRBV6-1 and TRBJ1-5, with a weak D call TRBD1 (5 bases). CDR1 and CDR2 (germline): MNHNS, SASEGT. The CDR3 has 14 residues. V lost 0 bases to trimming and J lost 6 bases, with 9 bases between them. CDR3 sequence reads: CASSEAGQGQPQHF. The CDR3 DNA reads as TGTGCCAGCAGTGAAGCCGGGCAGGGTCAGCCCCAGCATTTT.

This clonotype was seen only once. The chain links TRBV5-1 to TRBJ1-1; 8 bases fit TRBD1. V lost 0 bases, J lost 2 bases, and 3 bases stayed unmatched. This CDR3 region has 15 residues. Germline CDR1 reads SGHRS; CDR2 reads YFSETQ. The CDR3 nucleotides read TGCGCCAGCAGCTTGGGGGGGACAGGAAACACTGAAGCTTTCTTT. Encoded protein: CASSLGGTGNTEAFF.